The 11 T cell receptor beta chains below come from one sample, sequenced in a study of memory CD4+ T cells and cytomegalovirus serostatus. The assay was immunoSEQ multiplex PCR, and TCRdb's table has in-frame clones only and misses some. The sample carries about 75,000 clones, about 78% recorded once. The sort gate was single viable CD3+CD4+CD8-CD45RO+ cells for memory CD4+ T cells. Sequenced input: memory CD4+ T cells from blood. The origin of the receptors is an adult in good health and CMV-seropositive.

V usage is TRBV10-3 and J usage is TRBJ1-1; D unclear. Trimming took off 7 bases at V and 6 bases at J, with 9 bases between the two ends. The germline CDR1 and CDR2 sequences are ENHRY and SYGVKD. The CDR3 loop spans 11 amino acids. For the CDR3, the DNA is TGTGCCATCAAAACAGACTCTGAAGCTTTCTTT. Its translation is CAIKTDSEAFF.

The genes are TRBV6-6 and TRBJ2-3, with D tentatively TRBD1 (5 bases). The J call may be faulty, since TRBJ1-5 better matches the DNA end. Germline V gene lookup returns CDR1 MNHNY and CDR2 SVGAGI (reference sequence). The CDR3 runs 11 residues. The CDR3 region has the DNA TGTGCCAGCAGTTACGGGGACTTCCAGCATTTT. Encoded protein: CASSYGDFQHF.

This clone was observed a single time. This chain uses TRBV5-8 with TRBJ1-5; no clear D gene. The CDR3 contains 11 residues. CDR1 SGHTS and CDR2 YDEGEE come from the germline V gene. The V end lost 1 base, the J end lost 9 bases, and 5 bases lay between the germline ends. DNA for the CDR3: TGTGCCAGCAGCTTGACATTGCCCCAGCATTTT. This encodes CASSLTLPQHF.

The chain recombines TRBV27 with TRBJ1-5; no clear D. The CDR3 contains 12 residues. Looked up from germline, CDR1 is MNHEY and CDR2 is SMNVEV (reference sequence). Deletions cut 5 bases from V and 7 bases from J, with 9 bases between. The CDR3 sequence: CASSPPGQPQHF. The CDR3 DNA sequence: TGTGCCAGCAGTCCCCCCGGACAGCCCCAGCATTTT.

This chain uses TRBV5-1 with TRBJ2-1, with 9 bases matching TRBD2. The CDR3 consists of 14 residues. Germline values: CDR1 SGHRS, CDR2 YFSETQ. V was clipped by 4 bases and J by 4 bases; unmatched bases: 3. The CDR3 sequence: CASSARGGYNEQFF. CDR3 bases: TGCGCCAGCAGCGCGCGGGGGGGGTACAATGAGCAGTTCTTC.

The CDR3 nucleotides read TGTGCCAGCAGGCACGCGGCGGGGGGGAGGAACACCGGGGAGCTGTTTTTT. Amino acid sequence: CASRHAAGGRNTGELFF. The chain employs TRBV4-2 and TRBJ2-2, with 9 nucleotides matching TRBD2. CDR1 and CDR2 from the germline V gene are LGHNA and YNFKEQ. V trimming: 6 bases; J trimming: 1 base; junction bases outside the gene matches: 9. The CDR3 consists of 17 residues.

The V gene is TRBV29-1, the J gene TRBJ2-7; TRBD2 matches at 11 bases. Germline V gene lookup returns CDR1 SQVTM and CDR2 ANQGSEA. The trim removed 4 bases at V and 0 bases at J, leaving 2 bases unmatched. The CDR3 runs to 14 residues. CDR3: CSVAGLADSYEQYF. The CDR3 region has the DNA TGCAGCGTTGCGGGACTAGCGGACTCCTACGAGCAGTACTTC.

The rearrangement joins TRBV7-6 to TRBJ1-1, with no clear D. Trimming cost V 5 bases and J 0 bases, with 10 bases left between them. Germline V gene lookup returns CDR1 SGHVS and CDR2 FNYEAQ. The CDR3 loop spans 14 amino acids. CDR3 in amino acids: CASSNLAVNTEAFF. The CDR3 nucleotides are TGTGCCAGCAGCAACTTAGCGGTGAACACTGAAGCTTTCTTT.

The rearrangement uses TRBV11-3 and TRBJ2-3; 11 nucleotides match TRBD1. J gave up 6 bases and V 4 bases, and 9 bases lay outside the gene matches. The V gene's germline CDR1 is SGHNT and CDR2 YENEEA. The CDR3 spans 16 residues. CDR3 protein: CASSSGTGGSLDTQYF. CDR3 coding DNA: TGTGCCAGCAGCTCCGGGACAGGGGGGAGTTTGGATACGCAGTATTTT.

The rearrangement links TRBV5-6 to TRBJ1-5; no definite D call. The CDR3 is 17 amino acids. CDR1 and CDR2 (germline): SGHDT, YYEEEE. V was trimmed by 0 bases and J by 6 bases, leaving 19 bases between them. Here the CDR3 DNA reads TGTGCCAGCAGCTTGGCAGGACGGACCCCGTGGGGTCAGCCCCAGCATTTT. It specifies CASSLAGRTPWGQPQHF.

V and J are TRBV2 and TRBJ2-1; 10 nucleotides match TRBD2. This CDR3 has 16 amino acids. V shed 8 bases, J shed 7 bases, and the junction held 14 bases outside the gene matches. Germline V gives CDR1 SNHLY, CDR2 FYNNEI. The CDR3: CASAQGPLAGVNEQFF. The CDR3, as DNA: TGTGCCAGCGCCCAAGGTCCCCTAGCGGGAGTGAATGAGCAGTTCTTC.